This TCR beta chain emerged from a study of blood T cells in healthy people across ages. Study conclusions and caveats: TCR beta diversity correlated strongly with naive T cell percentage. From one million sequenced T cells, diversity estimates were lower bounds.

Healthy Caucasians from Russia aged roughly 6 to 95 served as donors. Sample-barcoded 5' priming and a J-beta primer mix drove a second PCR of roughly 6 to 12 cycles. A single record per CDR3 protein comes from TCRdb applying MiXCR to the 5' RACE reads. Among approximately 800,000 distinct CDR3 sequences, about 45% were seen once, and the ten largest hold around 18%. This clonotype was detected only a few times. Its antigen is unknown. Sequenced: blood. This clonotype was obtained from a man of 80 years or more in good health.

The CDR3 DNA reads as TGCAGTGCTAGAGACGGGGCGGGTTACGAGCAGTACTTC. Protein sequence: CSARDGAGYEQYF. The chain combines TRBV20-1 with TRBJ2-7; D tentatively fits TRBD1 or TRBD2 (5 bases each). Per the germline V gene, CDR1 is DFQATT and CDR2 is SNEGSKA (reference sequence). This CDR3 is built from 13 residues. Trimming removed 0 bases at V and 4 bases at J, with 10 bases between.